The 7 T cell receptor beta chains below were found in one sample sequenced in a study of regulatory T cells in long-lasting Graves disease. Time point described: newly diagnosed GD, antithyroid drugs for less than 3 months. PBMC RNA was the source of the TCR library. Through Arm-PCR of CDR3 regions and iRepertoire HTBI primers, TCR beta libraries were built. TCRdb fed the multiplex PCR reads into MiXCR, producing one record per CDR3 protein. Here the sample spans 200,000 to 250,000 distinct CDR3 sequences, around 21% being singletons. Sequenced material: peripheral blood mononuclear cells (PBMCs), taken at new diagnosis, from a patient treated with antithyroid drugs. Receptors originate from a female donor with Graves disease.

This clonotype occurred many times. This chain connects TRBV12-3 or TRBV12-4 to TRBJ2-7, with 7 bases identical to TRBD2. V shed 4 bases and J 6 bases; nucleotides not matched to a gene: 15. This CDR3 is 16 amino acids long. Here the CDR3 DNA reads TGTGCCAGCAGTTCCTCCGGACTAGTACTCTCTGCCGAGCAGTACTTC. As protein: CASSSSGLVLSAEQYF.

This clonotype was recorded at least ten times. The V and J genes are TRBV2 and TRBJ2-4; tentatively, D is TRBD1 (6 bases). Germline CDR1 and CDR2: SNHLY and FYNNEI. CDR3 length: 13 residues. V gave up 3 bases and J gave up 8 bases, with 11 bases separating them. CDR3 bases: TGTGCCAGCAGTGAGGGGGCCGAGGACATTCAGTACTTC. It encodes CASSEGAEDIQYF.

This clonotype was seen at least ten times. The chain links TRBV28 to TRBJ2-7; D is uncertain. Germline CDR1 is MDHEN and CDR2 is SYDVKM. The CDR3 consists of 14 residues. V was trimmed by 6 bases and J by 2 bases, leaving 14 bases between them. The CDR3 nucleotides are TGTGCCAGCAGCACGTACAACGGCCCCTACGAGCAGTACTTC. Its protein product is CASSTYNGPYEQYF.

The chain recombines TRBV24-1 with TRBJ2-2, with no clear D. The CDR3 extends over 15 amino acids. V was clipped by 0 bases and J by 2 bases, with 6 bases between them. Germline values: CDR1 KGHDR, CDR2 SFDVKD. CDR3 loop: CATSDLRDNTGELFF. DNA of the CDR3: TGTGCCACCAGTGATTTGAGGGATAACACCGGGGAGCTGTTTTTT.

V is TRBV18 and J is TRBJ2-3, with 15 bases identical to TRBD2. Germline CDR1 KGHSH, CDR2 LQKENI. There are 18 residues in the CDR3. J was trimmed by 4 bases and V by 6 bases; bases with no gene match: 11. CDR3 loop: CASSQSLGLAGGPDTQYF. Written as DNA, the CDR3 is TGTGCCAGCTCCCAGAGTCTGGGACTAGCGGGGGGACCAGATACGCAGTATTTT.

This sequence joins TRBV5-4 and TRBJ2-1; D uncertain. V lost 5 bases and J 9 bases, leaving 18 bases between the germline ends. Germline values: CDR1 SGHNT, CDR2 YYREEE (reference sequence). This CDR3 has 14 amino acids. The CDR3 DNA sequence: TGTGCCAGCAGTTTAGGATATGGGTGGCCTGAGCAGTTCTTC. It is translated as CASSLGYGWPEQFF.

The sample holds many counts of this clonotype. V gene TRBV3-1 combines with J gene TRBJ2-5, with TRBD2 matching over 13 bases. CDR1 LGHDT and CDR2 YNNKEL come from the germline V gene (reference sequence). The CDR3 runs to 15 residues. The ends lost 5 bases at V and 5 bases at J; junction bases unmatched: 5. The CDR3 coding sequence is TGTGCCAGCAGCTCGGGACTAGCGGGGAGGGAGACCCAGTACTTC. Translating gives CASSSGLAGRETQYF.